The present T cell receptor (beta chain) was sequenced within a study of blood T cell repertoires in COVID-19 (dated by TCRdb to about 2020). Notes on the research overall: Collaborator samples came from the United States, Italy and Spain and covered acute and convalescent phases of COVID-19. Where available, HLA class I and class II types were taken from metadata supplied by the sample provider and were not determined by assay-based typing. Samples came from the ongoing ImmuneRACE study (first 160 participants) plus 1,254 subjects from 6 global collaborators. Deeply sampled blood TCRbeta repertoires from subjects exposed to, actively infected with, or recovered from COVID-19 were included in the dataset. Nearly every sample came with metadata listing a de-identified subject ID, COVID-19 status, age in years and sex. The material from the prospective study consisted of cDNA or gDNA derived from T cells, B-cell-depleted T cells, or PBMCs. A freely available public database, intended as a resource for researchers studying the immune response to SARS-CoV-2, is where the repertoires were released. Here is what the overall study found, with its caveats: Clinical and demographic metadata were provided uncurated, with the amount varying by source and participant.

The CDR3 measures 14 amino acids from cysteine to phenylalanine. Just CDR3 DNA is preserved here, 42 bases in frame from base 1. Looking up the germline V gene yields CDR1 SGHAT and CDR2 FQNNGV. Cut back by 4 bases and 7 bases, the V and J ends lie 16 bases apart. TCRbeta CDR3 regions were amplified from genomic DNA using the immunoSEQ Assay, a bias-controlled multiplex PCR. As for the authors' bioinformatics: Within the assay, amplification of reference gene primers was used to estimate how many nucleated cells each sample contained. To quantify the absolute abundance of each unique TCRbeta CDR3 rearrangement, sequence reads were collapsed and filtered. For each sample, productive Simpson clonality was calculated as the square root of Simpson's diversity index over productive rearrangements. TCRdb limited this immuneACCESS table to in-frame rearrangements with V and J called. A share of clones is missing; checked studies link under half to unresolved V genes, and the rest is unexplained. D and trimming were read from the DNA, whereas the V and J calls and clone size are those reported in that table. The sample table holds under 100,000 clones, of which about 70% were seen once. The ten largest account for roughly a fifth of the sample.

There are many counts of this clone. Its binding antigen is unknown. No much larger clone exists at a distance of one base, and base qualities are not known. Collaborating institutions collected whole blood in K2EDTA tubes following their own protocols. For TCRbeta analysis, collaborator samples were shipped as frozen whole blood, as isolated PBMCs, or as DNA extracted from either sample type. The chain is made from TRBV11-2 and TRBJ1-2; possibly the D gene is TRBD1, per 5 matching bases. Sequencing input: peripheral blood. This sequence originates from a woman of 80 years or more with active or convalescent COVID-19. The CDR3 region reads CASSYPLGLGGYTF. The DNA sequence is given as TGTGCCAGCAGCTACCCTTTGGGGCTAGGTGGCTACACCTTC. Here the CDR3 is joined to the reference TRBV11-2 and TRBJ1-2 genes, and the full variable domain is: EAGVAQSPRYKIIEKRQSVAFWCNPISGHATLYWYQQILGQGPKLLIQFQNNGVVDDSQLPKDRFSAERLKGVDSTLKIQPAKLEDSAVYLCASSYPLGLGGYTFGSGTRLTVV.